This TCR beta chain is drawn from a study of beta chain features in type 1 diabetes. Study results and caveats: High-TCR-expressing cells could be over-represented by cDNA sequencing. Researchers report that Type 1 diabetes patients had moderately but significantly shorter TCRB CDR3s across all four CD4+ subsets.

Germline V lookup: CDR1 SGHRS, CDR2 YFSETQ. Trimming left V 4 bases short and J 2 bases short, with 11 bases between. CDR3 length equals 14 residues. Of the isolated RNA, all was reverse transcribed, and so the sequenced material was expressed TCRB transcripts. The table came from immunoSEQ multiplex PCR; TCRdb's copy has only in-frame clones and leaves some out. This table has about 40,000 clones, around half appearing once. Cell sorting via CD45RO/CCR7/CD25/CD127/CD95/CD27 was performed to obtain CD4+ naive, central memory, regulatory and stem cell-like memory cells. As concerns this clone: Its antigen is undetermined.

This receptor was taken from a woman under 30 in good health. This chain links TRBV5-1 with TRBJ2-3; weak D call: TRBD2 (6 bases). Sequenced material: central memory CD4+ T cells from blood. CDR3: CASSGREITDTQYF. The CDR3 DNA sequence: TGCGCCAGCAGCGGACGGGAGATCACAGATACGCAGTATTTT.